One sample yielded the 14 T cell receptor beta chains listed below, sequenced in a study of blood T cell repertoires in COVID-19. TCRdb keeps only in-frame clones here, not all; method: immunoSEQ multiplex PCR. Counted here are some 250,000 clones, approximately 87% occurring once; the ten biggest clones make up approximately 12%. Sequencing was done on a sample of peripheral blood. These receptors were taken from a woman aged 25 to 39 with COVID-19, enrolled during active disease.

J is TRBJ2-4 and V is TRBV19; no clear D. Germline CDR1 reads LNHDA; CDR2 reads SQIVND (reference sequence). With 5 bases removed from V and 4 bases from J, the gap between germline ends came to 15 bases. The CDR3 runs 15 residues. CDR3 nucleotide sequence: TGTGCCAGTAGTGATATACACGTCCATAAAAACATTCAGTACTTC. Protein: CASSDIHVHKNIQYF.

The DNA for the CDR3 is TGCGCCAGCGGCCGGGACAAAAAGCAGTACTTC. Encoded protein: CASGRDKKQYF. The rearrangement uses TRBV10-1 and TRBJ2-7; D may be TRBD1 (6 bases). Trimming cost V 8 bases and J 8 bases, with 13 bases left between them. Looked up from germline, CDR1 is WNHNN and CDR2 is SYGVQD (reference sequence). This CDR3 is 11 amino acids long.

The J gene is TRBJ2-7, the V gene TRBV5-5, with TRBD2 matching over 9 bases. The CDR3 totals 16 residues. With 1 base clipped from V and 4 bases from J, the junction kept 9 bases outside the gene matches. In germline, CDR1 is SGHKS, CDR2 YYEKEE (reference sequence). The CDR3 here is CASSLYSRTSEYEQYF. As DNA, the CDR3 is TGTGCCAGCAGCTTGTATTCTAGGACTAGCGAATACGAGCAGTACTTC. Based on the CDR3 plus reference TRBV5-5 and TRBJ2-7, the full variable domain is DAGVTQSPTHLIKTRGQQVTLRCSPISGHKSVSWYQQVLGQGPQFIFQYYEKEERGRGNFPDRFSARQFPNYSSELNVNALLLGDSALYLCASSLYSRTSEYEQYFGPGTRLTVT.

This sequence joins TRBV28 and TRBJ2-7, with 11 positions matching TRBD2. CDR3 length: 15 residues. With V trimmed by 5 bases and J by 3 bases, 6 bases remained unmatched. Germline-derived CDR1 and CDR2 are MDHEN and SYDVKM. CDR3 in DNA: TGTGCCAGCAGTCGTAGCGGGGGGGCCGGCTACGAGCAGTACTTC. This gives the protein CASSRSGGAGYEQYF.

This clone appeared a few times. The CDR3 coding sequence is TGTGCCAGCAGCCAAGTCCCTGGACTAGTCGCATGGGAGCAGTACTTC. Its protein product is CASSQVPGLVAWEQYF. The chain joins TRBV4-2 to TRBJ2-7, with TRBD2 matching 7 bases. V dropped 1 base and J dropped 7; count of bases not matched to a gene: 13. CDR1 and CDR2 (germline): LGHNA, YNFKEQ. The CDR3 length is 16 residues.

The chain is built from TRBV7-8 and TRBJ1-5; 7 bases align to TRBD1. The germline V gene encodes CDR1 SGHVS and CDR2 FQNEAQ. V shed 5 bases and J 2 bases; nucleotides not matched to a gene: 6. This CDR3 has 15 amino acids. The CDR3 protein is CASSRQGWGNQPQHF. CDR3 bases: TGTGCCAGCAGCCGACAGGGTTGGGGCAATCAGCCCCAGCATTTT.

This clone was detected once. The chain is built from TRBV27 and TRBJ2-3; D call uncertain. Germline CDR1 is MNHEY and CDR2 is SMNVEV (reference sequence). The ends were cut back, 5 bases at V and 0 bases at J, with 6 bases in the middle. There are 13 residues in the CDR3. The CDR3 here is CASSLSSTDTQYF. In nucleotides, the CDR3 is TGTGCCAGCAGTCTCTCTAGCACAGATACGCAGTATTTT.

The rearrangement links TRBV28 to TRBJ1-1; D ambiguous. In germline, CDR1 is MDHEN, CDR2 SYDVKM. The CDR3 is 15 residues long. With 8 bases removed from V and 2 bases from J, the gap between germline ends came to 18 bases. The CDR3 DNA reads TGTGCCAGCCGACCTCCAGGAGGGCCCAACACTGAAGCTTTCTTT. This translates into CASRPPGGPNTEAFF. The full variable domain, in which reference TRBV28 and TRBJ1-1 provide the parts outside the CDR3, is DVKVTQSSRYLVKRTGEKVFLECVQDMDHENMFWYRQDPGLGLRLIYFSYDVKMKEKGDIPEGYSVSREKKERFSLILESASTNQTSMYLCASRPPGGPNTEAFFGQGTRLTVV.

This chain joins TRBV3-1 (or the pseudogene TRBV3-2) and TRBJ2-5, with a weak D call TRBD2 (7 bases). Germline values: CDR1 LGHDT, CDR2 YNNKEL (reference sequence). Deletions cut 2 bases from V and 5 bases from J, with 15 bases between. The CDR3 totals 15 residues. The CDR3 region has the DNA TGTGCCAGCAGCCAATGGGGAGGGGGTGAGGAGACCCAGTACTTC. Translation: CASSQWGGGEETQYF.

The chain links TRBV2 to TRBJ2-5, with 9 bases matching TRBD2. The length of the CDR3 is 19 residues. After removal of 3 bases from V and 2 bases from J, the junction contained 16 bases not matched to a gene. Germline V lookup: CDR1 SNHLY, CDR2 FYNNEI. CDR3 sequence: CASSDFLASGENIQETQYF. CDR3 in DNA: TGTGCCAGCAGTGACTTTTTGGCTAGCGGGGAAAACATACAAGAGACCCAGTACTTC.

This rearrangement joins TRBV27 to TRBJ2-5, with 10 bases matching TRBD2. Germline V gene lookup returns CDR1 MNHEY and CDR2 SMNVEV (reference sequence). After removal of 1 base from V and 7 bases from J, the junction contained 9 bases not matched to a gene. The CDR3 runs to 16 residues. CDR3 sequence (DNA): TGTGCCAGCAGTTTATGGAGTGGGACTAGCGAGGCGACCCAGTACTTC. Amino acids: CASSLWSGTSEATQYF.

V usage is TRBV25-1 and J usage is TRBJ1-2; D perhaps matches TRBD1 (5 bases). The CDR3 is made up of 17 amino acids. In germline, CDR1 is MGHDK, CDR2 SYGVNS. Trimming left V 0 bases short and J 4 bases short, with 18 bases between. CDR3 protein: CASSEYEGSGGAYGYTF. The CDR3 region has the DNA TGTGCCAGCAGTGAATACGAGGGTAGCGGAGGGGCCTATGGCTACACCTTC.

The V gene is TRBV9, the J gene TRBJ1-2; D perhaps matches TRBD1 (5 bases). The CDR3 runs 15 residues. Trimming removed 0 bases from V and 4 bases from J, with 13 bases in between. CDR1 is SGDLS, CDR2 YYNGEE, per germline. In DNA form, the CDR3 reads TGTGCCAGCAGCGTAGGGACACCTCAGATCTATGGCTACACCTTC. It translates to CASSVGTPQIYGYTF.

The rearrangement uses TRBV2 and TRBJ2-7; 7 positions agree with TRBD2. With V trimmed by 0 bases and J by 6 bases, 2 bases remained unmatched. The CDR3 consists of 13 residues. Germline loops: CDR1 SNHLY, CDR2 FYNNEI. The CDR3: CASSEALAGEQYF. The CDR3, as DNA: TGTGCCAGCAGTGAAGCCTTAGCGGGCGAGCAGTACTTC.